These 23 T cell receptor beta chains came from one sample sequenced in a study of blood T cell repertoires in COVID-19. Clones were sequenced by immunoSEQ multiplex PCR, and TCRdb holds only the in-frame ones, with some missing. The data contain 300,000 to 400,000 clones, approximately 86% of them singletons. The sequenced sample consisted of PBMCs or T cells enriched from blood (not recorded which). These receptors were collected from a woman between 35 and 50 years old with acute COVID-19.

This chain links TRBV19 with TRBJ1-6; the match to TRBD1 covers 10 bases. The germline V gene has CDR1 LNHDA and CDR2 SQIVND (reference sequence). J was trimmed by 5 bases and V by 3 bases; bases with no gene match: 10. This CDR3 spans 18 amino acids. As DNA, the CDR3 is TGTGCCAGTAGTATCCGCCTCCTGGGGACAGGGGATAATTCACCCCTCCACTTT. Translating it yields CASSIRLLGTGDNSPLHF.

V usage is TRBV7-9 and J usage is TRBJ2-7; TRBD1 agrees at 9 bases. The CDR3 is made up of 13 amino acids. With V trimmed by 1 base and J by 6 bases, 1 base remained unmatched. The germline V gene has CDR1 SEHNR and CDR2 FQNEAQ (reference sequence). The CDR3 DNA follows: TGTGCCAGCAGCTTAGGGACAGGGGCCGAGCAGTACTTC. Protein: CASSLGTGAEQYF.

The genes are TRBV7-8 and TRBJ1-6; D is ambiguous. The ends were cut back, 2 bases at V and 3 bases at J, with 11 bases in the middle. Germline values: CDR1 SGHVS, CDR2 FQNEAQ. This CDR3 is 16 amino acids long. The CDR3 spells CASSLYQDFYNSPLHF. The CDR3 DNA is TGTGCCAGCAGCTTATACCAGGACTTCTATAATTCACCCCTCCACTTT.

This clone was counted only a few times. The chain combines TRBV7-2 with TRBJ1-3, with D unresolved. The germline CDR1 and CDR2 sequences are SGHTA and FQGNSA. V lost 1 base and J 0 bases, leaving 13 bases between the germline ends. The CDR3 contains 17 residues. CDR3 bases: TGTGCCAGCAGCTTAGTTGCGGCCGCCGGCTCTGGAAACACCATATATTTT. It translates to CASSLVAAAGSGNTIYF. Based on the CDR3 plus reference TRBV7-2 and TRBJ1-3, the full variable domain is GAGVSQSPSNKVTEKGKDVELRCDPISGHTALYWYRQSLGQGLEFLIYFQGNSAPDKSGLPSDRFSAERTGGSVSTLTIQRTQQEDSAVYLCASSLVAAAGSGNTIYFGEGSWLTVV.

The V gene is TRBV20-1, the J gene TRBJ1-2, with D perhaps TRBD1 (6 bases). V gave up 3 bases and J gave up 7 bases, with 15 bases separating them. Germline CDR1 is DFQATT and CDR2 is SNEGSKA (reference sequence). The CDR3 loop spans 13 amino acids. CDR3 coding DNA: TGCAGTGCTAGTTTACAGGGTTTCAGTGGCTACACCTTC. Its translation: CSASLQGFSGYTF.

The chain has TRBV5-1 and TRBJ2-5, with 11 bases lining up with TRBD2. This CDR3 is built from 16 residues. From germline, CDR1 is SGHRS and CDR2 YFSETQ. With 0 bases clipped from V and 5 bases from J, the junction kept 6 bases outside the gene matches. The CDR3 loop is CASSLGSTSGSETQYF. CDR3 nucleotide sequence: TGCGCCAGCAGCTTGGGTAGCACTAGCGGGAGTGAGACCCAGTACTTC.

This clone was counted between two and nine times. The chain employs TRBV5-1 and TRBJ1-1; no clear D gene. Germline CDR1 SGHRS, CDR2 YFSETQ. V was trimmed by 4 bases and J by 5 bases, leaving 15 bases between them. This CDR3 has 14 residues. CDR3 DNA sequence: TGCGCCAGCAGCCTCGAATACTCACGGACTGAAGCTTTCTTT. Its translation: CASSLEYSRTEAFF.

This sequence joins TRBV11-2 and TRBJ2-7; 7 nucleotides line up with TRBD2. V shed 1 base and J 0 bases; nucleotides not matched to a gene: 6. Germline V gene lookup returns CDR1 SGHAT and CDR2 FQNNGV. The CDR3 contains 16 residues. CDR3 bases: TGTGCCAGCAGCTTAGGGTTAGCGGGTAACTCCTACGAGCAGTACTTC. Protein sequence: CASSLGLAGNSYEQYF.

The CDR3 DNA reads as TGTGCCAGCAGCTCCAGGGGGGTCACTGAAGCTTTCTTT. Its translation: CASSSRGVTEAFF. The V call is TRBV5-8, the J call TRBJ1-1, with 7 bases aligning to TRBD1. V gave up 3 bases and J gave up 4 bases; unmatched junction bases: 3. This CDR3 has 13 residues. Germline V gene lookup returns CDR1 SGHTS and CDR2 YDEGEE.

The chain couples TRBV6-5 to TRBJ1-2, with TRBD1 identical over 11 bases. The V gene end was trimmed by 3 bases and the J gene end by 6 bases; junction bases not matched to a gene: 6. Per germline, CDR1 MNHEY and CDR2 SVGAGI. This CDR3 contains 15 residues. This chain's CDR3 is CASSYRGQGANGYTF. The CDR3 bases are TGTGCCAGCAGTTATAGAGGACAGGGGGCTAATGGCTACACCTTC.

CDR3 bases: TGTGCCAGCAGTTTCGGGACAGGGGTTGATCAGCCCCAGCATTTT. Its translation: CASSFGTGVDQPQHF. V is TRBV27 and J is TRBJ1-5, with 10 bases matching TRBD1. There are 15 residues in the CDR3. Germline loops: CDR1 MNHEY, CDR2 SMNVEV (reference sequence). V shed 3 bases and J 5 bases; nucleotides not matched to a gene: 4.

The chain couples TRBV6-5 to TRBJ1-2, with 7 positions matching TRBD1. The germline V gene encodes CDR1 MNHEY and CDR2 SVGAGI. Trimming removed 0 bases from V and 8 bases from J; junction bases left unmatched: 12. CDR3 length: 16 amino acids. CDR3 sequence: CASSYSGGAQSKGYTF. The CDR3 DNA is TGTGCCAGCAGTTACTCAGGGGGCGCGCAATCGAAGGGCTACACCTTC.

The chain uses TRBV5-1 and TRBJ2-7, with 10 bases lining up with TRBD2. CDR1 SGHRS and CDR2 YFSETQ come from the germline V gene. The V segment lost 6 bases and the J segment 0 bases; nucleotides outside the gene matches: 3. The CDR3 has 14 residues. CDR3 amino acids: CASKRTSGSYEQYF. The CDR3 bases are TGCGCCAGCAAGAGGACTAGCGGCTCCTACGAGCAGTACTTC.

The chain recombines TRBV10-3 with TRBJ1-1; D is uncertain. V was shortened by 6 bases and J by 0 bases, with 8 bases between the two germline ends. This CDR3 contains 13 residues. Germline V gene lookup returns CDR1 ENHRY and CDR2 SYGVKD. In DNA, the CDR3 is TGTGCCATCAGAGCTACGGTGAACACTGAAGCTTTCTTT. This gives the protein CAIRATVNTEAFF.

The chain joins TRBV3-1 (or the pseudogene TRBV3-2) to TRBJ2-5, with TRBD1 identical over 10 bases. Germline CDR1 and CDR2: LGHDT and YNNKEL (reference sequence). Trimming cost V 4 bases and J 2 bases; bases outside gene matches: 13. The CDR3 sequence is 18 residues long. The CDR3 DNA reads TGTGCCAGCAGCCCTGGGCGTCGGACAGGGGGTTCACAAGAGACCCAGTACTTC. It translates to CASSPGRRTGGSQETQYF.

This sequence joins TRBV4-1 and TRBJ2-1; 14 positions match TRBD2. The CDR3 is 17 residues long. Unmatched junction bases numbered 8, after V lost 4 bases and J lost 6 bases. Germline V lookup: CDR1 MGHRA, CDR2 YSYEKL. In DNA form, the CDR3 reads TGCGCCAGCAGCCCTAGATGGGGACTAGCGGGAGTCAATGAGCAGTTCTTC. Its protein is CASSPRWGLAGVNEQFF.

This chain connects TRBV7-8 to TRBJ2-3, with D possibly being TRBD2 (5 bases). The CDR3 is made up of 13 amino acids. Trimming removed 3 bases at V and 8 bases at J, with 12 bases between. Germline V gene data show CDR1 as SGHVS and CDR2 as FQNEAQ. Here the CDR3 reads CASSLGGEGTQYF. The CDR3 nucleotides read TGTGCCAGCAGCTTGGGTGGCGAGGGTACGCAGTATTTT.

The chain carries TRBV7-4 and TRBJ2-5; 10 positions match TRBD1. In germline, CDR1 is SGHVT, CDR2 SQSDAQ. The CDR3 runs to 16 residues. V shed 5 bases and J 2 bases; nucleotides not matched to a gene: 8. For the CDR3, the DNA is TGTGCCAGCAGCACGGGGGACAGGGGATATCAAGAGACCCAGTACTTC. Its translation: CASSTGDRGYQETQYF.

The gene calls are TRBV29-1 and TRBJ1-1; D might be TRBD1 (6 bases). Germline lookup yields CDR1 SQVTM and CDR2 ANQGSEA. V was clipped by 3 bases and J by 11 bases, with 16 bases between them. The CDR3 is made up of 12 amino acids. The CDR3 is CSVDVGGPRAFF. Written as DNA, the CDR3 is TGCAGCGTTGATGTCGGGGGGCCACGGGCTTTCTTT.

This clone was picked up one time. J is TRBJ1-3 and V is TRBV28; 7 bases are shared with TRBD1. J was trimmed by 0 bases and V by 4 bases; bases with no gene match: 3. Germline V gives CDR1 MDHEN, CDR2 SYDVKM. There are 15 residues in the CDR3. CDR3 amino acids: CASSSQGDSGNTIYF. CDR3 DNA sequence: TGTGCCAGCAGTTCTCAGGGGGACTCTGGAAACACCATATATTTT.

This clone has more than one count but fewer than ten. V and J are TRBV7-3 and TRBJ2-7; D is possibly TRBD2 (6 bases). CDR1 SGHTA and CDR2 FQGTGA come from the germline V gene. CDR3 length: 15 amino acids. The germline V and J ends were trimmed by 5 bases and 3 bases, with 17 bases remaining between them. DNA of the CDR3: TGTGCCAGCAGCCAGGGCGCGGGGAGAAACTACGAGCAGTACTTC. Translating it yields CASSQGAGRNYEQYF.

The chain is built from TRBV5-1 and TRBJ2-1; 7 nucleotides align to TRBD2. CDR1 and CDR2 (germline): SGHRS, YFSETQ. CDR3 length: 12 amino acids. The junction had 3 bases not matched to a gene; V was cut back by 0 bases and J by 12 bases. CDR3 residues: CASSLEAGRQFF. The CDR3 DNA is TGCGCCAGCAGCTTGGAAGCGGGAAGGCAGTTCTTC.

This clone was detected a few times. The rearrangement joins TRBV5-6 to TRBJ2-7; 9 bases are a match to TRBD2. Looked up from germline, CDR1 is SGHDT and CDR2 is YYEEEE. The CDR3 totals 15 residues. Trimming cost V 1 base and J 3 bases; bases outside gene matches: 5. The CDR3 nucleotides are TGTGCCAGCAGCTTGCGCGGGAGGGCCCGCTACGAGCAGTACTTC. Protein sequence: CASSLRGRARYEQYF.